One T cell receptor (beta chain) is described in this entry. The sample belongs to a study of blood T cell repertoires in COVID-19. About the study: Samples came from the United States, Italy and Spain, spanning acute and convalescent COVID-19. PBMCs, B-cell-depleted T cells, or T cells were the source of the cDNA or gDNA that made up the material.

Seattle participants joined during active infection and were tracked over time. Original processing notes: Estimated nucleated cell counts came from reference gene primer amplification. The assay was immunoSEQ multiplex PCR, and TCRdb's table has in-frame clones only and misses some. The DNA gave D and trimming, while V, J and clone size come from that table. This sample carries 250,000 to 300,000 clones, 80% to 90% of them seen once, and the ten largest clones take 10%. Germline values: CDR1 SGHNT, CDR2 YYREEE (reference sequence). The CDR3 length is 15 residues. Trimming took 3 bases from V and 3 from J; bases not matched to a gene: 7.

The chain employs TRBV5-4 and TRBJ2-5; 8 nucleotides line up with TRBD1. The sequence was obtained from a woman aged 65 to 85 with COVID-19, enrolled during active disease. Sequences were obtained from peripheral blood. This CDR3 reads CASSWPGQEKETQYF. Written as DNA, the CDR3 is TGTGCCAGCAGCTGGCCGGGACAGGAGAAAGAGACCCAGTACTTC.